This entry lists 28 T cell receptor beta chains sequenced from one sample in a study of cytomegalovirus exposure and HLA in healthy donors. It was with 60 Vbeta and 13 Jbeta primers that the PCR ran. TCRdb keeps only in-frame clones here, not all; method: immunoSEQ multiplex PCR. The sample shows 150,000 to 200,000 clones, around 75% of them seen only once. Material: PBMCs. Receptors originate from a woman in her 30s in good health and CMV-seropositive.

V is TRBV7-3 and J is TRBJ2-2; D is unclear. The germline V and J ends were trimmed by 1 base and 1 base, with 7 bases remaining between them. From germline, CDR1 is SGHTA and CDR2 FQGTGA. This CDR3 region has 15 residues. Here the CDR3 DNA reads TGTGCCAGCAGCTTAAAAACAGAGAACACCGGGGAGCTGTTTTTT. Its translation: CASSLKTENTGELFF.

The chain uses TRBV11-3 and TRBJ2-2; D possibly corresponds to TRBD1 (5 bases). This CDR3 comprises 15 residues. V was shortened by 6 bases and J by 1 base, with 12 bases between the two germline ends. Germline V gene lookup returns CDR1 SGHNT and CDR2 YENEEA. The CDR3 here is CASSLNTGNTGELFF. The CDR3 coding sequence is TGTGCCAGCAGTCTAAACACAGGGAACACCGGGGAGCTGTTTTTT. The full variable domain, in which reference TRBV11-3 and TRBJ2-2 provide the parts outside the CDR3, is EAGVVQSPRYKIIEKKQPVAFWCNPISGHNTLYWYLQNLGQGPELLIRYENEEAVDDSQLPKDRFSAERLKGVDSTLKIQPAELGDSAVYLCASSLNTGNTGELFFGEGSRLTVL.

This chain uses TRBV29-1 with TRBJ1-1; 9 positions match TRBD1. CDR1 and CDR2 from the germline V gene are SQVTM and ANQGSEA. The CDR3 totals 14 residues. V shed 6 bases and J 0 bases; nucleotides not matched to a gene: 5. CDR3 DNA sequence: TGCAGCGTCTTGACAGGGGGGATGAACACTGAAGCTTTCTTT. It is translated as CSVLTGGMNTEAFF.

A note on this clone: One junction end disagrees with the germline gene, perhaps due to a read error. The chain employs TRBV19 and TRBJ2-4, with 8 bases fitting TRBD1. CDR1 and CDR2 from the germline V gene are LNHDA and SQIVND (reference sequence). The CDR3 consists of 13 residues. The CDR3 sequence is CASSPGQGGLEDF. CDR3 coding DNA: TGTGCCAGTAGTCCCGGACAGGGTGGGTTGGAAGACTTC.

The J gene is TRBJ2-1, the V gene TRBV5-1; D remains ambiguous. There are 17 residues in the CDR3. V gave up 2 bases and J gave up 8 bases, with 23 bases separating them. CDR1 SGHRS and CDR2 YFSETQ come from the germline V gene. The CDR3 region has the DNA TGCGCCAGCAGCTTCGGCGCGACTCTTCTGTCGGCCCATGAGCAGTTCTTC. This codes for CASSFGATLLSAHEQFF.

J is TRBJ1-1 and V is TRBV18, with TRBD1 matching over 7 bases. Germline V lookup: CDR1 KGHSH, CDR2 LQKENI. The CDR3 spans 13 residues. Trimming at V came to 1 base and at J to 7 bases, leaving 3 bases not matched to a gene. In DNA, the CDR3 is TGTGCCAGCTCACCACTCAGGGGGAATGAAGCTTTCTTT. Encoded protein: CASSPLRGNEAFF. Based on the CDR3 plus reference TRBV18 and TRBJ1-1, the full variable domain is NAGVMQNPRHLVRRRGQEARLRCSPMKGHSHVYWYRQLPEEGLKFMVYLQKENIIDESGMPKERFSAEFPKEGPSILRIQQVVRGDSAAYFCASSPLRGNEAFFGQGTRLTVV.

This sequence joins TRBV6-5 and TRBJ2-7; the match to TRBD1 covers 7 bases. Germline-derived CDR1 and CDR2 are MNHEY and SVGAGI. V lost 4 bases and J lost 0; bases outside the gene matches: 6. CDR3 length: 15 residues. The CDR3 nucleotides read TGTGCCAGCAGTTCCCGACAGGGCAGCTCCTACGAGCAGTACTTC. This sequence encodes CASSSRQGSSYEQYF.

The CDR3 here is CASIEAAGWEKLFF. CDR3 coding DNA: TGTGCCAGCATCGAGGCGGCAGGGTGGGAAAAACTGTTTTTT. The chain carries TRBV2 and TRBJ1-4; a weak D match, TRBD1 (5 bases). The CDR3 has 14 residues. Germline values: CDR1 SNHLY, CDR2 FYNNEI. The V gene lost 7 bases and the J gene lost 8 bases, with 17 bases spanning the gap.

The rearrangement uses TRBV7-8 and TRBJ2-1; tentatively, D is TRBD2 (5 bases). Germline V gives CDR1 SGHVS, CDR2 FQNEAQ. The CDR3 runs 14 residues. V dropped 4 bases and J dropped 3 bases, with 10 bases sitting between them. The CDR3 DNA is TGTGCCAGCAGCTCGGACCGGGGCTACAATGAGCAGTTCTTC. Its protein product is CASSSDRGYNEQFF. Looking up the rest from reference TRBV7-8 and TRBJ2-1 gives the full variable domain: GAGVSQSPRYKVAKRGQDVALRCDPISGHVSLFWYQQALGQGPEFLTYFQNEAQLDKSGLPSDRFFAERPEGSVSTLKIQRTQQEDSAVYLCASSSDRGYNEQFFGPGTRLTVL.

For the CDR3, the DNA is TGCGCCAGCAGCTTCGGGGGGGATAGCGGGGGGGCCCTCGAGCAGTACTTC. Translated: CASSFGGDSGGALEQYF. The chain links TRBV5-1 to TRBJ2-7, with TRBD2 matching over 11 bases. Per germline, CDR1 SGHRS and CDR2 YFSETQ. The ends lost 2 bases at V and 6 bases at J; junction bases unmatched: 13. The CDR3 consists of 17 residues.

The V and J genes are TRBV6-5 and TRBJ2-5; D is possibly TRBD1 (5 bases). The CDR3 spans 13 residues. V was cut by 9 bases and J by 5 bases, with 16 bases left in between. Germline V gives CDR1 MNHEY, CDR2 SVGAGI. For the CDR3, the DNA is TGTGCCAGTTCCTCGACAGCCGGGGAGACCCAGTACTTC. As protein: CASSSTAGETQYF.

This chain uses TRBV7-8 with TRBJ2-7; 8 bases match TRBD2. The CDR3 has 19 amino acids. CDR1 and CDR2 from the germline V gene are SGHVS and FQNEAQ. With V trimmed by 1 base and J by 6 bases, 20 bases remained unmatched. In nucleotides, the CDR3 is TGTGCCAGCAGCTTAGTTGCTTTGTCCCGACTAGCGCACGTCGGCGAGCAGTACTTC. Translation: CASSLVALSRLAHVGEQYF. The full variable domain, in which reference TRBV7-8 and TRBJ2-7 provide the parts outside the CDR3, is GAGVSQSPRYKVAKRGQDVALRCDPISGHVSLFWYQQALGQGPEFLTYFQNEAQLDKSGLPSDRFFAERPEGSVSTLKIQRTQQEDSAVYLCASSLVALSRLAHVGEQYFGPGTRLTVT.

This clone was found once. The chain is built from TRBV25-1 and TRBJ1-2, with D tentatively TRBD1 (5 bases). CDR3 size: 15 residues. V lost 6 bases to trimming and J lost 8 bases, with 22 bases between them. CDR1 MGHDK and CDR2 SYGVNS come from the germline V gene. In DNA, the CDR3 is TGTGCCAGCAGCGAGACCGGGACCCGCGGGGGAGGCTACACCTTC. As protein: CASSETGTRGGGYTF.

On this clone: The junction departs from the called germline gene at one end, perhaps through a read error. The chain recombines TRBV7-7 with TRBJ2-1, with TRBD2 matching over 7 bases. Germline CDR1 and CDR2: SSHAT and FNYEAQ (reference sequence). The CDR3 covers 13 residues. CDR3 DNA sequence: TGTGCTAGCAGCATCGGGGGGTTCAATGAGCAGTTCTTC. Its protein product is CASSIGGFNEQFF. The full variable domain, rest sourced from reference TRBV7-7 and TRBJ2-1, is GAGVSQSPRYKVTKRGQDVTLRCDPISSHATLYWYQQALGQGPEFLTYFNYEAQPDKSGLPSDRFSAERPEGSISTLTIQRTEQRDSAMYRCASSIGGFNEQFFGPGTRLTVL.

In nucleotides, the CDR3 is TGTGCCAGCAGCTTAATAGCGGGGGTAGGCACAGATACGCAGTATTTT. It yields the protein CASSLIAGVGTDTQYF. The chain uses TRBV7-9 and TRBJ2-3, with 9 bases matching TRBD2. The CDR3 runs 16 residues. Germline V gene data show CDR1 as SEHNR and CDR2 as FQNEAQ (reference sequence). V lost 2 bases, J lost 1 base, and 4 bases stayed unmatched. Full variable domain (outside the CDR3, taken from reference TRBV7-9 and TRBJ2-3): DTGVSQNPRHKITKRGQNVTFRCDPISEHNRLYWYRQTLGQGPEFLTYFQNEAQLEKSRLLSDRFSAERPKGSFSTLEIQRTEQGDSAMYLCASSLIAGVGTDTQYFGPGTRLTVL.

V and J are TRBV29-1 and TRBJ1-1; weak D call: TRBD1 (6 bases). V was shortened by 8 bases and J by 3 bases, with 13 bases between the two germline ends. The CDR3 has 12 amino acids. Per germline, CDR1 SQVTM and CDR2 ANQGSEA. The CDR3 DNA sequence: TGCAGCTCAGGGGCCGGGGACACTGAAGCTTTCTTT. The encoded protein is CSSGAGDTEAFF. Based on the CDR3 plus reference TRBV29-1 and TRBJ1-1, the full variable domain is SAVISQKPSRDICQRGTSLTIQCQVDSQVTMMFWYRQQPGQSLTLIATANQGSEATYESGFVIDKFPISRPNLTFSTLTVSNMSPEDSSIYLCSSGAGDTEAFFGQGTRLTVV.

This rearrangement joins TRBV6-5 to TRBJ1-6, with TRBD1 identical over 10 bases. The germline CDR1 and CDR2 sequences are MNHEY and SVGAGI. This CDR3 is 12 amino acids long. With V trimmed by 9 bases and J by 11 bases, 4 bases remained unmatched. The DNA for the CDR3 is TGTGCCAGTGCGGGACAGGGGACACCCCTCCACTTT. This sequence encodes CASAGQGTPLHF.

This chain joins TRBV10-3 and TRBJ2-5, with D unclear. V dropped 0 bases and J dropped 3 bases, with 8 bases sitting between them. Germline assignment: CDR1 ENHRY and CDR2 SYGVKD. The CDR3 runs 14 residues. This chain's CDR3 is CAISESSRKETQYF. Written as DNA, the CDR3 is TGTGCCATCAGTGAGTCGTCCAGAAAAGAGACCCAGTACTTC.

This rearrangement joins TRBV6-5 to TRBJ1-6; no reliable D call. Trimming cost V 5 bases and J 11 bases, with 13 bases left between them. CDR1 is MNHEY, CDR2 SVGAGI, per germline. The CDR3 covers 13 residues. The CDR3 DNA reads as TGTGCCAGCAGTCGCCGCTATCCCCCACCCCTCCACTTT. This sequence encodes CASSRRYPPPLHF.

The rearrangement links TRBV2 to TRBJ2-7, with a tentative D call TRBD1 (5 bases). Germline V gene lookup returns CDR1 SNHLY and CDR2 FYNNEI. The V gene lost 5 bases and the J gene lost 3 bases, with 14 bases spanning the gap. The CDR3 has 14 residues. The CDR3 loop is CASSILTGYYEQYF. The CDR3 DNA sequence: TGTGCCAGCAGTATCCTCACAGGTTACTACGAGCAGTACTTC. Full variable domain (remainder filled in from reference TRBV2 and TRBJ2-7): EPEVTQTPSHQVTQMGQEVILRCVPISNHLYFYWYRQILGQKVEFLVSFYNNEISEKSEIFDDQFSVERPDGSNFTLKIRSTKLEDSAMYFCASSILTGYYEQYFGPGTRLTVT.

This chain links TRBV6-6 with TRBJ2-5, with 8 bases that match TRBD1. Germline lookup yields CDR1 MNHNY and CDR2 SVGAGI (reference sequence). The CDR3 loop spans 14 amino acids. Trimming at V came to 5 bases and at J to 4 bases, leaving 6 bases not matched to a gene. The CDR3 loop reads CASSGTGGGETQYF. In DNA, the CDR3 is TGTGCCAGCAGTGGGACAGGAGGAGGAGAGACCCAGTACTTC.

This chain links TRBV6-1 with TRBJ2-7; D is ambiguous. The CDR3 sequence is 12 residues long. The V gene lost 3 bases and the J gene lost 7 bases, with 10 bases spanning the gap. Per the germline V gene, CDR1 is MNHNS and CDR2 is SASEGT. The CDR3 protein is CASSDIREEQYF. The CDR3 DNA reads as TGTGCCAGCAGTGACATAAGAGAGGAGCAGTACTTC.

CDR3 sequence (DNA): TGTGCCAGCAGTGAAGTGACAGGCCTCCCACCCTACGAGCAGTACTTC. Protein sequence: CASSEVTGLPPYEQYF. The genes are TRBV2 and TRBJ2-7; possible D gene TRBD1, 6 bases. The CDR3 length is 16 residues. The ends were cut back, 1 base at V and 2 bases at J, with 15 bases in the middle. CDR1 is SNHLY and CDR2 is FYNNEI in the germline V gene.

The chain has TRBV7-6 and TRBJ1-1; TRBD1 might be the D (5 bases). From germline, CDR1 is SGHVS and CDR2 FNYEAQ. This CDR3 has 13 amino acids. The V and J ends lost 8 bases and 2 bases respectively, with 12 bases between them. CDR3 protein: CASGGAPNTEAFF. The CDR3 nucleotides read TGTGCCAGCGGAGGGGCCCCAAACACTGAAGCTTTCTTT.

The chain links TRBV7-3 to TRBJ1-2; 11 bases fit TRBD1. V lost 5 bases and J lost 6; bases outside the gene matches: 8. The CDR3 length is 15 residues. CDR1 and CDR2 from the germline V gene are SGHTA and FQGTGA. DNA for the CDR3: TGTGCCAGCAGCCCAGTCCCGGGACAGGGGGATGGCTACACCTTC. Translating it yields CASSPVPGQGDGYTF.

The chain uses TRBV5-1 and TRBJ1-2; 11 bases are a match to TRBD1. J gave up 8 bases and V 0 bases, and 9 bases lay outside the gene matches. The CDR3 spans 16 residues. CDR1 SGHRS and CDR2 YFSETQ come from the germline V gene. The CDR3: CASSLVGQGGNKGYTF. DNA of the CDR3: TGCGCCAGCAGCTTGGTGGGACAGGGGGGGAATAAAGGCTACACCTTC.

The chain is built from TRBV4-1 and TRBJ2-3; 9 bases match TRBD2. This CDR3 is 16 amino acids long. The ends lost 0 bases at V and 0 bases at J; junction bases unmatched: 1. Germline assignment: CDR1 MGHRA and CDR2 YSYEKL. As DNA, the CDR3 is TGCGCCAGCAGCCAAGATGGGACTAGCAGCACAGATACGCAGTATTTT. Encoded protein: CASSQDGTSSTDTQYF.

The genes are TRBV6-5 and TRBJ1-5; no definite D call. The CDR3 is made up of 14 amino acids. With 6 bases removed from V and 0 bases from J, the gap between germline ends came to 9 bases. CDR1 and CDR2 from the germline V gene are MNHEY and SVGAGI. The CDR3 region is CASSPSISNQPQHF. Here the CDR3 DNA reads TGTGCCAGCAGCCCCAGTATTAGCAATCAGCCCCAGCATTTT.